Following are 8 T cell receptor beta chains from one sample sequenced in a study of blood T cell repertoires in COVID-19. Clones were sequenced by immunoSEQ multiplex PCR, and TCRdb holds only the in-frame ones, with some missing. The sample consists of approximately 100,000 clones, 70% to 85% of them appearing once. Sequencing input: peripheral blood. The receptors originated from a man between 60 and 75 years old with acute or convalescent COVID-19.

Regarding this clone: One end of the junction fails to match germline, which may point to a read error. This sequence joins TRBV7-2 and TRBJ2-1; TRBD1 matches 10 bases. CDR3 length: 15 residues. Germline V gene sequence: CDR1 SGHTA, CDR2 FQGNSA. CDR3 sequence reads: CASILTGTGVNEQFF. CDR3 in DNA: TGTGCCAGCATCTTAACGGGGACAGGGGTCAATGAGCAGTTCTTC.

This chain connects TRBV9 to TRBJ2-5, with 16 bases identical to TRBD2. Germline CDR1 reads SGDLS; CDR2 reads YYNGEE. The CDR3 has 18 residues. Trimming removed 4 bases from V and 1 base from J; junction bases left unmatched: 7. CDR3 sequence (DNA): TGTGCCAGCAGCCCAAGGGGACTAGCGGGGGGGCGCCAAGAGACCCAGTACTTC. This encodes CASSPRGLAGGRQETQYF.

This sequence joins TRBV24-1 and TRBJ2-3; 9 nucleotides agree with TRBD1. Germline lookup yields CDR1 KGHDR and CDR2 SFDVKD. This CDR3 has 16 amino acids. Losses at the gene ends were 4 bases for V and 1 base for J; bases not matched to a gene: 5. CDR3 in DNA: TGTGCCACCAGTGAACCACAGGGGGCTCGCACAGATACGCAGTATTTT. Translation gives CATSEPQGARTDTQYF.

This sequence joins TRBV5-1 and TRBJ2-5; D may be TRBD2 (6 bases). Germline values: CDR1 SGHRS, CDR2 YFSETQ. This CDR3 has 15 residues. Trimming took 0 bases from V and 3 from J, leaving 12 bases between them. The CDR3 coding sequence is TGCGCCAGCAGCTTGGTTCGGGGGTCCGAAGAGACCCAGTACTTC. Its protein product is CASSLVRGSEETQYF.

This sequence joins TRBV29-1 and TRBJ1-1; 7 positions match TRBD1. This CDR3 has 15 amino acids. Germline CDR1 SQVTM, CDR2 ANQGSEA. V gave up 4 bases and J gave up 3 bases; unmatched junction bases: 11. The CDR3 region is CSVVPGQLRDTEAFF. Here the CDR3 DNA reads TGCAGCGTTGTCCCGGGACAGTTACGGGACACTGAAGCTTTCTTT.

This clone was observed a handful of times. The chain links TRBV10-2 to TRBJ1-5; D perhaps matches TRBD1 (5 bases). The V end was cut by 6 bases, the J end by 6 bases, with 12 bases between. CDR1 and CDR2 from the germline V gene are WSHSY and SAAADI. The CDR3 consists of 13 residues. In DNA, the CDR3 is TGCGCCAGCAGAGGGGAAGGGCGTCAGCCCCAGCATTTT. It translates to CASRGEGRQPQHF.

The rearrangement joins TRBV6-5 to TRBJ2-1, with 12 bases fitting TRBD2. V trimming: 6 bases; J trimming: 4 bases; junction bases outside the gene matches: 4. The germline V gene encodes CDR1 MNHEY and CDR2 SVGAGI. CDR3 length: 15 residues. This chain's CDR3 is CASSRTSGKYNEQFF. CDR3 bases: TGTGCCAGCAGCCGGACTAGCGGGAAGTACAATGAGCAGTTCTTC.

This clone was seen more than once but under ten times. The chain joins TRBV30 to TRBJ2-7; D is possibly TRBD1 (5 bases). From germline, CDR1 is GTSNPN and CDR2 SVGIG (reference sequence). The CDR3 covers 13 residues. Trimming removed 2 bases from V and 4 bases from J, with 12 bases in between. CDR3 sequence reads: CAWSSQKGYEQYF. The CDR3 coding sequence is TGTGCCTGGAGTTCCCAGAAGGGGTACGAGCAGTACTTC.